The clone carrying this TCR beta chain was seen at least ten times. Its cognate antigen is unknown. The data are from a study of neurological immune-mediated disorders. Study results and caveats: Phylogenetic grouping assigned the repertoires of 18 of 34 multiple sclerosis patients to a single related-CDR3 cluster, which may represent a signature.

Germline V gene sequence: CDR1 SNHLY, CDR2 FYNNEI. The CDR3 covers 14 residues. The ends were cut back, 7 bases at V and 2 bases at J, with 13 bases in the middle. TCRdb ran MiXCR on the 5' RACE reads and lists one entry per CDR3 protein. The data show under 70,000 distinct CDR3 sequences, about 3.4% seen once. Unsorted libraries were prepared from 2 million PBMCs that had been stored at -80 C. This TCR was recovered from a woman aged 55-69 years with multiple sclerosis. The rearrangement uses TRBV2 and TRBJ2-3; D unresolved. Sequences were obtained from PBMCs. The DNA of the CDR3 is TGTGCCAGCACCTGGGGTCCGAACACAGATACGCAGTATTTT. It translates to CASTWGPNTDTQYF.